The TCR beta chain under discussion was sequenced for a study of T cells in Graves' hyperthyroidism and ophthalmopathy (dated by TCRdb to the late 2010s). Regarding the research as a whole: Peripheral blood was collected at initial diagnosis, before any treatment. To identify distinguishing TCR V-J signatures, a discovery cohort of about 95 patients was used, comprising some 43 with Graves' ophthalmopathy and roughly 60 with stable Graves' hyperthyroidism. An independent validation cohort of around 20 hyperthyroidism patients and about 15 patients who later progressed to ophthalmopathy tested prospective prediction of ophthalmopathy. The roughly 100 discovery patients were randomly split 7:3 into training and test sets. In about 6 Graves' hyperthyroidism patients, the study also compared T-cell repertoires from thyroid tissue with T-cell repertoires from blood. After sampling, hyperthyroidism patients received methimazole starting at 30 mg daily, and ophthalmopathy patients received high-dose intravenous methylprednisolone. The paper describes TCR Vbeta CDR3 sequencing of about 140 peripheral blood samples, made up of some 42 ophthalmopathy patients, 70 to 75 hyperthyroidism patients and approximately 17 progressor patients.

The hyperthyroidism patients were between 18 and 65 years old and newly diagnosed, with a disease duration of less than 2 months. Patients with uncontrolled infections, other autoimmune diseases, pregnancy or lactation were excluded. Diagnoses relied on clinical symptoms, serum thyroxine and TRAb, thyroid ultrasound and orbital computed tomography. Blood from progressor patients was collected at the time of first diagnosis with hyperthyroidism, before any ophthalmopathy symptoms had appeared. Ficoll-Paque density gradient centrifugation was used to isolate PBMCs from about 9.4 ml of fresh peripheral blood. Patients classed as progressors first received a Graves' hyperthyroidism diagnosis and then went on to develop ophthalmopathy during follow-up. Total RNA was extracted with Trizol reagent, and quality was checked on an Agilent 2100 Bioanalyzer. The TCR beta CDR3 regions were amplified from RNA transcripts. For the first round of RT-PCR on the TCR CDR3, the HTBI primer set was used together with the Qiagen OneStep RT-PCR kit. Libraries were constructed in a second round of multiplex PCR, after which size selection and purification were performed. Libraries were sequenced paired-end with 100 bp reads on an Illumina HiSeq2000. Processing in the source paper ran as follows. SOAPnuke was used to process the raw data, with reads discarded if the reads contained adapters or uncalled bases, had a mean Phred below 15, or lacked an exact constant-primer or identifier match. High-quality paired reads were merged using COPE v1.2.5, and each unique nucleotide sequence was defined as a clonotype. MiTCR v1.1 was used to align clonotypes to the IMGT TRBV, TRBD and TRBJ reference segments. Analysis was restricted to V-J combinations with a frequency above 0.0001, which covered 99.2% of repertoires. The TCS score was defined as F50 (clonal expansion) divided by E x V (chaos), with BLOSUM62-based TCRdist calculated between CDR3 peptides within each V-J. Welch's t-statistics and random forest reduced around 550 V-J features to fewer than 15, which were used in a naive Bayes classifier (R e1071). The public reads were reprocessed in TCRdb via fastp at Q25 and MiXCR, keeping in-frame beta chains. Rows merge per CDR3 protein into single entries with the most common DNA and genes. The V and J calls follow TCRdb's processing rather than the paper's. The sample table contains about 290,000 distinct CDR3 sequences; only one count was recorded for more than 10% of them. Of the sample, more than 7.5% is held by the ten largest clones.

This clonotype was observed many times. What antigen it recognizes has not been identified. The record has no base qualities; no much larger clone is one base away. Overall results and qualifications from the work: No statistical method was used to set the sample size in advance, and investigators knew the group allocation. In validation, the model predicted progression to ophthalmopathy with approximately 69% sensitivity and about 73% specificity, a median of 6.5 months before onset. Most expanded thyroid clonotypes (frequency above 0.001) were also detected in blood, a finding suggesting that blood repertoires may reflect thyroid immune responses. A 13 V-J signature model separated ophthalmopathy from stable hyperthyroidism, with approximately 87% sensitivity and just under 84% specificity in cross-validation and 80%/75% in testing.

V loses 5 bases at its end and J loses 5 bases; junction bases beyond the gene matches: 9. The CDR3 holds 15 amino acids from the cysteine to the phenylalanine. The read is trimmed to its CDR3 DNA, 45 bases read in frame from base 1. The chain is assembled from TRBV12-3 or TRBV12-4 and TRBJ2-1; 7 bases in between match TRBD1. Material for sequencing was blood. The sequence derives from a woman aged 25 to 39 with Graves' hyperthyroidism that later progressed to Graves' ophthalmopathy. CDR3 reads: CASSPDRVPHNEQFF. The nucleotide sequence reads as follows: TGTGCCAGCAGTCCCGACAGGGTTCCCCACAATGAGCAGTTCTTC.